These 5 T cell receptor beta chains were all obtained from the same sample, sequenced in a study of blood T cell repertoires in COVID-19. TCRdb's table, derived via immunoSEQ multiplex PCR, lists solely in-frame clones and lacks some. The sample has about 190,000 clones, about 87% seen once. Specimen: peripheral blood. The origin of the receptors is a woman aged 25 to 39 with acute or convalescent COVID-19.

The CDR3 nucleotides read TGTGCCAGCAGCTTGGAGAGAATGAGCGAGCAGTACTTC. As protein: CASSLERMSEQYF. The chain employs TRBV5-4 and TRBJ2-7; D is uncertain. The CDR3 spans 13 residues. Germline V lookup: CDR1 SGHNT, CDR2 YYREEE (reference sequence). V lost 0 bases, J lost 6 bases, and 10 bases lay in between.

In nucleotides, the CDR3 is TGCAGTGCCCGATGGCCCGGGGCCCAGTACTTC. Translated, it gives CSARWPGAQYF. This chain joins TRBV20-1 and TRBJ2-5; tentatively, D is TRBD2 (5 bases). The germline gives CDR1 DFQATT, CDR2 SNEGSKA (reference sequence). CDR3 length: 11 amino acids. The germline V and J ends were trimmed by 6 bases and 9 bases, with 14 bases remaining between them.

Of note for this clone: Other DNA variants within this sample encode the same CDR3. J is TRBJ2-5 and V is TRBV3-1 (or the pseudogene TRBV3-2); D uncertain. Germline V gene sequence: CDR1 LGHDT, CDR2 YNNKEL (reference sequence). The CDR3 contains 11 residues. With 4 bases removed from V and 5 bases from J, the gap between germline ends came to 5 bases. CDR3 coding DNA: TGTGCCAGCAGCCTCCGTGAGACCCAGTACTTC. Translated: CASSLRETQYF.

This sequence joins TRBV18 and TRBJ1-4; D is unresolved. Germline CDR1 and CDR2: KGHSH and LQKENI. The CDR3 has 13 residues. V dropped 2 bases and J dropped 5 bases, with 6 bases sitting between them. The CDR3 loop is CASSPTDNEKLFF. The DNA of the CDR3 is TGTGCCAGCTCACCAACAGACAATGAAAAACTGTTTTTT.

As concerns this clone: Other DNA sequences in this sample translate to the same CDR3. This sequence joins TRBV5-1 and TRBJ2-1; TRBD1 matches 7 bases. Germline V gene lookup returns CDR1 SGHRS and CDR2 YFSETQ. V shed 4 bases, J shed 0 bases, and the junction held 4 bases outside the gene matches. This CDR3 has 15 residues. The CDR3 bases are TGCGCCAGCAGCCCGCGACAGGGCTCCTACAATGAGCAGTTCTTC. It specifies CASSPRQGSYNEQFF.